This T cell receptor (beta chain) was recorded in a study of blood T cell repertoires in COVID-19. Across the whole study: The United States, Italy and Spain were the sources of the acute and convalescent COVID-19 samples. Sample material is recorded as cDNA or gDNA derived from T cells, B-cell-depleted T cells, or PBMCs.

This CDR3 comprises 14 residues. Losses at the gene ends were 4 bases for V and 0 bases for J; bases not matched to a gene: 3. The germline V gene encodes CDR1 MNHEY and CDR2 SMNVEV (reference sequence). Repertoires were generated with immunoSEQ multiplex PCR, while TCRdb's copy carries only in-frame clones and drops some. In the table there are approximately 270,000 clones, more than 65% of which are singletons. Sequenced material: peripheral blood. The TCR was taken from a person aged 70 to 80 with COVID-19, enrolled during active disease. V usage is TRBV27 and J usage is TRBJ2-7, with 7 bases identical to TRBD1. CDR3 DNA sequence: TGTGCCAGCAGTTCCGGGACAGACTCCTACGAGCAGTACTTC. Its protein is CASSSGTDSYEQYF.